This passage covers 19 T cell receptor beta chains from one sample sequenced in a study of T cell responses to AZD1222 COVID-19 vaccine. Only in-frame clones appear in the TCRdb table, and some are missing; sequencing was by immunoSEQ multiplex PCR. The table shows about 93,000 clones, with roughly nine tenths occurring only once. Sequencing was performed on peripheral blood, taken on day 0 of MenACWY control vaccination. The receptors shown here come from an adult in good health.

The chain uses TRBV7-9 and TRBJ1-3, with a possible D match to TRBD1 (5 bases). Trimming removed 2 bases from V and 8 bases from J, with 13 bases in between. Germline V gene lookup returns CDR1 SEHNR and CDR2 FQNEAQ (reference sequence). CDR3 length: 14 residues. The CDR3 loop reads CASSLSRVGDTIYF. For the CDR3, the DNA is TGTGCCAGCAGCTTAAGCAGGGTCGGTGACACCATATATTTT.

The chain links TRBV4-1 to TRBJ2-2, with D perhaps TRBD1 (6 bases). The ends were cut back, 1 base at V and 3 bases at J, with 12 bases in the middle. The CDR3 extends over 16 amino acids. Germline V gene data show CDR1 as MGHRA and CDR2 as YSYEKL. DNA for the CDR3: TGCGCCAGCAGCCAAGCACAGGGTTGGGACACCGGGGAGCTGTTTTTT. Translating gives CASSQAQGWDTGELFF.

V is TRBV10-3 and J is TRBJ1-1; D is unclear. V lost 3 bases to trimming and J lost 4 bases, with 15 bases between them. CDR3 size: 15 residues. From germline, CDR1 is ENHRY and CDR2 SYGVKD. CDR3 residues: CAISDVGSPGTEAFF. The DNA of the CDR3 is TGTGCCATCAGTGATGTGGGGTCACCGGGCACTGAAGCTTTCTTT.

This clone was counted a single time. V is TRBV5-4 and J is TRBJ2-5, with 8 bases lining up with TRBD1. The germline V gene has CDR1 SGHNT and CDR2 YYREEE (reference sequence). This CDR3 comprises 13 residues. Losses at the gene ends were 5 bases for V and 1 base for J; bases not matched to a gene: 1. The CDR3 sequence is CASRTGVQETQYF. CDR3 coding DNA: TGTGCCAGCAGGACAGGGGTCCAAGAGACCCAGTACTTC.

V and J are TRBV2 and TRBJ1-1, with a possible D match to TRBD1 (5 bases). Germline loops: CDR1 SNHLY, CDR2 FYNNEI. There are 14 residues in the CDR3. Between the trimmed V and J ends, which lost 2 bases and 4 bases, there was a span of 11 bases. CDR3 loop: CASSESGDPTEAFF. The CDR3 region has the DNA TGTGCCAGCAGTGAATCGGGGGATCCCACTGAAGCTTTCTTT.

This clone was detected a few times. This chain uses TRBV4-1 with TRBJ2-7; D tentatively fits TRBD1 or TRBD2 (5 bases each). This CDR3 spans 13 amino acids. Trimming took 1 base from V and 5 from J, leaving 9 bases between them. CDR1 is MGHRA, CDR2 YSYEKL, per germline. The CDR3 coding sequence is TGCGCCAGCAGCCAAGCCGGGACCCACGAGCAGTACTTC. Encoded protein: CASSQAGTHEQYF.

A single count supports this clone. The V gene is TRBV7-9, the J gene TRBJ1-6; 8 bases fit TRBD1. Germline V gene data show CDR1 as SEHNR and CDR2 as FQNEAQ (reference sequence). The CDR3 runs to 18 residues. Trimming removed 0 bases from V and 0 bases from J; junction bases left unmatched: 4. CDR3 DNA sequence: TGTGCCAGCAGCTTAGCGCGGGGACAGGTCTCCTATAATTCACCCCTCCACTTT. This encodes CASSLARGQVSYNSPLHF. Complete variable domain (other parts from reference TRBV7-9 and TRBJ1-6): DTGVSQNPRHKITKRGQNVTFRCDPISEHNRLYWYRQTLGQGPEFLTYFQNEAQLEKSRLLSDRFSAERPKGSFSTLEIQRTEQGDSAMYLCASSLARGQVSYNSPLHFGNGTRLTVT.

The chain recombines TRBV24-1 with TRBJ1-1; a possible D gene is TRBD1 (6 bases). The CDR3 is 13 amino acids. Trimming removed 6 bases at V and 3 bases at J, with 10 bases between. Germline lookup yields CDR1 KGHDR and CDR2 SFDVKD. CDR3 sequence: CATSSGAHTEAFF. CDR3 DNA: TGTGCCACCAGTTCGGGGGCGCACACTGAAGCTTTCTTT.

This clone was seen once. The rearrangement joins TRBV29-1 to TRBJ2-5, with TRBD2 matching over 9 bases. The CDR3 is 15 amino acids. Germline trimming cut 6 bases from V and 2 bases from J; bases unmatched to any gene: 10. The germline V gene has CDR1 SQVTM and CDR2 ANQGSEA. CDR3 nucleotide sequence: TGCAGCGTCGGCGGGAGGGCCGGGGGACAAGAGACCCAGTACTTC. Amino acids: CSVGGRAGGQETQYF.

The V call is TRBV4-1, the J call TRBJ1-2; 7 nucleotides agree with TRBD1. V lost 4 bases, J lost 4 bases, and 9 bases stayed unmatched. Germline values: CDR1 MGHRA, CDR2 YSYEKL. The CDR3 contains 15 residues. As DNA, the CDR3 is TGCGCCAGCAGCCGAGAACAGGGGCTCGGCTATGGCTACACCTTC. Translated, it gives CASSREQGLGYGYTF.

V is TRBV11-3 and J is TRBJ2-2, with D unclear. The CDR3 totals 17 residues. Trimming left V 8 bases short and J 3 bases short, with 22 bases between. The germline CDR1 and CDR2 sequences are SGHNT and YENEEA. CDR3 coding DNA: TGTGCCAGCGGCCCCTCTGGGTGGCGGTACTACACCGGGGAGCTGTTTTTT. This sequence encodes CASGPSGWRYYTGELFF.

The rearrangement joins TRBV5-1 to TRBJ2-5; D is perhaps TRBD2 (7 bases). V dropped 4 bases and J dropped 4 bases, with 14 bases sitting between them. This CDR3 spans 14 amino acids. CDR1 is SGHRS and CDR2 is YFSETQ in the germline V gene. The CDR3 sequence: CASSPEGGGETQYF. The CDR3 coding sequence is TGCGCCAGCAGCCCCGAGGGGGGGGGAGAGACCCAGTACTTC.

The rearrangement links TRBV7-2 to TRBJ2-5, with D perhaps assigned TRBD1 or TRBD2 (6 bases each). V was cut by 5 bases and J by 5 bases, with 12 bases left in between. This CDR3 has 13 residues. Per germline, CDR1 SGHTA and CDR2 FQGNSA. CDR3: CASSTGAVETQYF. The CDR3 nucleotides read TGTGCCAGCAGCACGGGGGCGGTGGAGACCCAGTACTTC.

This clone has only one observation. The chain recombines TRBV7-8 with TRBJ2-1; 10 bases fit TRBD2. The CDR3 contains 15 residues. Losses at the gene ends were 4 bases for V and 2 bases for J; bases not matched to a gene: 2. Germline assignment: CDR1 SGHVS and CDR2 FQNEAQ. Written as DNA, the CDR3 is TGTGCCAGCAGCTCAGCGGGGGGGCCCTACAATGAGCAGTTCTTC. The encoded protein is CASSSAGGPYNEQFF.

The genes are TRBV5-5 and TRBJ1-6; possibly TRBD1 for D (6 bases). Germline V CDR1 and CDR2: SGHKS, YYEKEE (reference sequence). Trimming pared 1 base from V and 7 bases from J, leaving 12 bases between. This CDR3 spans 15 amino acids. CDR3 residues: CASSLRPGENSPLHF. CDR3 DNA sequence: TGTGCCAGCAGCTTGCGGCCAGGGGAAAATTCACCCCTCCACTTT. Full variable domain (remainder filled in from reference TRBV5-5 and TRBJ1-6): DAGVTQSPTHLIKTRGQQVTLRCSPISGHKSVSWYQQVLGQGPQFIFQYYEKEERGRGNFPDRFSARQFPNYSSELNVNALLLGDSALYLCASSLRPGENSPLHFGNGTRLTVT.

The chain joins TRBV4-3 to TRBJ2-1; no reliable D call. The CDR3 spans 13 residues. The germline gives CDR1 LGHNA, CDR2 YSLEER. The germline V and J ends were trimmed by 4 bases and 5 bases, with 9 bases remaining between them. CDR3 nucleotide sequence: TGCGCCAGCAGCCTCGACGTACACAATGAGCAGTTCTTC. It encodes CASSLDVHNEQFF.

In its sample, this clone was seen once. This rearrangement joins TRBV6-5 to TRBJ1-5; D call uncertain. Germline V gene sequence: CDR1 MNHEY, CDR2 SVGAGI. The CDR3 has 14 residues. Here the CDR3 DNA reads TGTGCGGCCGGAAGGGCAACGGGCAATCAGCCCCAGCATTTT. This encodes CAAGRATGNQPQHF.

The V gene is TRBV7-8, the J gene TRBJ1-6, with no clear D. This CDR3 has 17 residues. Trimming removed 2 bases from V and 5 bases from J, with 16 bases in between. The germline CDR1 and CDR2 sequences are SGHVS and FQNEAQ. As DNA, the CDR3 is TGTGCCAGCAGCTTATTTTCGCCCGTCGCAGATAATTCACCCCTCCACTTT. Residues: CASSLFSPVADNSPLHF.

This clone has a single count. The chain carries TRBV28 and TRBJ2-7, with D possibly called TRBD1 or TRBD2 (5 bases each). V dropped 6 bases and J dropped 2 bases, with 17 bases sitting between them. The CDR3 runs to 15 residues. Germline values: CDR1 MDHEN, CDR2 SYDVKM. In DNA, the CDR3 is TGTGCCAGCAGCCCTACCGGGACCTTGACCTACGAGCAGTACTTC. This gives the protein CASSPTGTLTYEQYF.